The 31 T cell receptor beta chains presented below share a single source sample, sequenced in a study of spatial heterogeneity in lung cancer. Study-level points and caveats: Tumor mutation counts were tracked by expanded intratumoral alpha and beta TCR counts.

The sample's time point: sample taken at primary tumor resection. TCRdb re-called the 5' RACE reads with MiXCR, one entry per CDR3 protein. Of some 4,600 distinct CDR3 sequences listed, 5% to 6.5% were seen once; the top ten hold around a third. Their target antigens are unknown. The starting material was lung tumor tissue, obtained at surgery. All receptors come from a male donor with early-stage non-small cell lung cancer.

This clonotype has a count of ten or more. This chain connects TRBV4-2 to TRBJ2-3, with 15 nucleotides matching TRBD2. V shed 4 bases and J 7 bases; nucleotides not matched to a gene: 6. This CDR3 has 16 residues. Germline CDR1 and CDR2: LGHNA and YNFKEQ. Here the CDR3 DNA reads TGTGCCAGCAGCCGGGATGGACTAGCGGGAGGGTATACGCAGTATTTT. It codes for CASSRDGLAGGYTQYF.

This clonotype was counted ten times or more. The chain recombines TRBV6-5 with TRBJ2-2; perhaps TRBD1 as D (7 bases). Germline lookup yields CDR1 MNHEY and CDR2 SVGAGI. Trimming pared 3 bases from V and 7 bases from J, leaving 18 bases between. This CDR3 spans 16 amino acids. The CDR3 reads CASSYRRGHGGGELFF. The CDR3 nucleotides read TGTGCCAGCAGTTATAGGAGGGGGCATGGTGGCGGGGAGCTGTTTTTT.

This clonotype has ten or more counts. CDR3 protein: CASNDRGRNTEAFF. CDR3 DNA sequence: TGTGCCAGCAATGACAGGGGCCGGAACACTGAAGCTTTCTTT. V usage is TRBV12-3 or TRBV12-4 and J usage is TRBJ1-1; 8 positions match TRBD1. The CDR3 is 14 amino acids. The ends lost 7 bases at V and 1 base at J; junction bases unmatched: 5.

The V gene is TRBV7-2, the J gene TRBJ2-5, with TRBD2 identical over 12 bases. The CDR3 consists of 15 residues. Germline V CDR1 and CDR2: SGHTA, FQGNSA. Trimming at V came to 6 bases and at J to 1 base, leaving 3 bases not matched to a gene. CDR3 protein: CASRGGLAGQETQYF. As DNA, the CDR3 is TGTGCCAGCAGGGGGGGACTAGCGGGCCAAGAGACCCAGTACTTC.

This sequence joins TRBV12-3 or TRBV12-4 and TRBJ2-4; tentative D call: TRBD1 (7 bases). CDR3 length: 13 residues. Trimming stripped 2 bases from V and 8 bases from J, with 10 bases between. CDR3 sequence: CASSLTGEDIQYF. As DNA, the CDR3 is TGTGCCAGCAGTTTAACAGGGGAGGACATTCAGTACTTC.

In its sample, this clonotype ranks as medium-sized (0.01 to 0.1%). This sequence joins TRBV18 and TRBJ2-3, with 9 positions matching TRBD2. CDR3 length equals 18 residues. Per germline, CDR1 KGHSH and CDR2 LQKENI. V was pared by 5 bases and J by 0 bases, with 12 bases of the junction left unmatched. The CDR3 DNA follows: TGTGCCAGCTCATCGACGGTAGCGGGGGCCGCTAGCACAGATACGCAGTATTTT. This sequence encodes CASSSTVAGAASTDTQYF.

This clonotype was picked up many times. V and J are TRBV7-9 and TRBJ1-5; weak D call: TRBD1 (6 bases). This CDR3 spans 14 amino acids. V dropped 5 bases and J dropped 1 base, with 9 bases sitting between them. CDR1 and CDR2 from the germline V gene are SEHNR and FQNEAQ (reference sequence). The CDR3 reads CASSPGGSNQPQHF. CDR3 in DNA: TGTGCCAGCAGCCCCGGGGGCAGCAATCAGCCCCAGCATTTT.

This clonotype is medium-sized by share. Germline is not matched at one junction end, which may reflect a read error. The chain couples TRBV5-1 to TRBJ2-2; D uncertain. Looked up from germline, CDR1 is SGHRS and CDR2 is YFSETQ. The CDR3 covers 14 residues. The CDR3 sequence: CASSFAPNAGELFF. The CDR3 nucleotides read TGCGCCAGCAGCTTTGCCCCGAACGCCGGGGAGCTGTTTTTT.

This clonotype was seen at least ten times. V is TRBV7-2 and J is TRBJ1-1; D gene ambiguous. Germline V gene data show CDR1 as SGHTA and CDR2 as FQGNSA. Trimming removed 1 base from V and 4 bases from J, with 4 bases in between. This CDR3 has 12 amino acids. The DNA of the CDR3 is TGTGCCAGCAGCTTAGACGCCACTGAAGCTTTCTTT. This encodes CASSLDATEAFF.

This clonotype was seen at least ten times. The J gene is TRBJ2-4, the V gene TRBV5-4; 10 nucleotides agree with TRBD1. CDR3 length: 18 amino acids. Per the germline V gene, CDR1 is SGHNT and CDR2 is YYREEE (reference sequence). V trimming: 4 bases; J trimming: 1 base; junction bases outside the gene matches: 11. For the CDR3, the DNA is TGTGCCAGCAGCCCCGGACAGGGGGGAGGCGGCGCCAAAAACATTCAGTACTTC. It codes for CASSPGQGGGGAKNIQYF.

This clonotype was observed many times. The CDR3: CASSGSRGVKNIQYF. CDR3 in DNA: TGTGCCAGCAGTGGATCAAGGGGCGTCAAAAACATTCAGTACTTC. V usage is TRBV6-1 and J usage is TRBJ2-4; D may be TRBD1 (5 bases). From germline, CDR1 is MNHNS and CDR2 SASEGT. With 4 bases removed from V and 3 bases from J, the gap between germline ends came to 13 bases. The CDR3 contains 15 residues.

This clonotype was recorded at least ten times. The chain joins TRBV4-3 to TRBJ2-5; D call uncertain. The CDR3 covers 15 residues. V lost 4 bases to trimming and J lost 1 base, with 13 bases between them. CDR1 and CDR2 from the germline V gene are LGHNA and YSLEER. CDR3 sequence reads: CASSPDKRVQETQYF. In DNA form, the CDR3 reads TGCGCCAGCAGCCCGGATAAACGAGTCCAAGAGACCCAGTACTTC.

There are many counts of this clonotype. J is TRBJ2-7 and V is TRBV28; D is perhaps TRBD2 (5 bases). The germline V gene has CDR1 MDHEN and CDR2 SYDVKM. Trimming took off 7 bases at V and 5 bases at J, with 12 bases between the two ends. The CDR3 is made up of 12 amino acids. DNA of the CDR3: TGTGCCAGCATGGGAGTATACGACGAGCAGTACTTC. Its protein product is CASMGVYDEQYF.

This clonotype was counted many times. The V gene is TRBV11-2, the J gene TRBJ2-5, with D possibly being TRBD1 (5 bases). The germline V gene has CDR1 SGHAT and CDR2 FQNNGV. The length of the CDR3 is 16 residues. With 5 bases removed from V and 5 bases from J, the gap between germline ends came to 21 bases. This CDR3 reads CASSADVQPGRETQYF. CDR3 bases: TGTGCCAGCAGCGCGGATGTGCAGCCAGGGCGGGAGACCCAGTACTTC.

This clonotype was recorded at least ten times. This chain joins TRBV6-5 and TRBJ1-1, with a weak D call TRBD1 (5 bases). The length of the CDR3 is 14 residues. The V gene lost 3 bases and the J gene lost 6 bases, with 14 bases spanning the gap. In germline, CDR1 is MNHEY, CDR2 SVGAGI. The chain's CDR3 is CASSYGRADAEAFF. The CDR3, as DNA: TGTGCCAGCAGTTATGGCAGGGCCGACGCTGAAGCTTTCTTT.

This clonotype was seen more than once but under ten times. CDR3 sequence (DNA): TGCAGTGCTAGAGAGCCGGCAGGGGGCTCCTACGAGCAGTACTTC. This translates into CSAREPAGGSYEQYF. The chain links TRBV20-1 to TRBJ2-7; TRBD1 matches at 7 bases. The CDR3 loop spans 15 amino acids. V lost 0 bases to trimming and J lost 0 bases; unmatched junction nucleotides: 5. The V gene's germline CDR1 is DFQATT and CDR2 SNEGSKA (reference sequence).

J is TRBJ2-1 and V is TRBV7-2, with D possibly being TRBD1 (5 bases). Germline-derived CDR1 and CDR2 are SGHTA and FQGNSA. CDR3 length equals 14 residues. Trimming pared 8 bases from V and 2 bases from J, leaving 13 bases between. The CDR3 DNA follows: TGTGCCAGCGAAGGGGTGTTACCCTACAATGAGCAGTTCTTC. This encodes CASEGVLPYNEQFF.

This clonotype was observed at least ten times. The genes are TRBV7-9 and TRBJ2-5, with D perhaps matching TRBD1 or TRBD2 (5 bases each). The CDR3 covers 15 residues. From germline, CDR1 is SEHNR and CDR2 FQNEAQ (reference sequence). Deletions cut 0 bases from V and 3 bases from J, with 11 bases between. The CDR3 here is CASSLAWDVEETQYF. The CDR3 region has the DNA TGTGCCAGCAGCTTAGCCTGGGACGTCGAAGAGACCCAGTACTTC.

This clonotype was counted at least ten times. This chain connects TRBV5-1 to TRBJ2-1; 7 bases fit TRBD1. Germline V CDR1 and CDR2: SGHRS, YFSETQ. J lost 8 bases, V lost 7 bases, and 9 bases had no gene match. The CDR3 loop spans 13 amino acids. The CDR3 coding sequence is TGCGCCAGCGGCCTCAGGGGGTCGGATGAGCAGTTCTTC. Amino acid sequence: CASGLRGSDEQFF. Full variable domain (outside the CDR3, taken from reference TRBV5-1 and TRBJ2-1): KAGVTQTPRYLIKTRGQQVTLSCSPISGHRSVSWYQQTPGQGLQFLFEYFSETQRNKGNFPGRFSGRQFSNSRSEMNVSTLELGDSALYLCASGLRGSDEQFFGPGTRLTVL.

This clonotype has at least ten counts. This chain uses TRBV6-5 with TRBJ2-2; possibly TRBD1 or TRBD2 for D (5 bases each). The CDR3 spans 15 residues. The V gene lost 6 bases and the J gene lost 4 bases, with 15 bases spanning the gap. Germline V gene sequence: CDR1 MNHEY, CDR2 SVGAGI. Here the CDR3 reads CASRDGTILTGELFF. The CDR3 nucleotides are TGTGCCAGCAGAGACGGGACCATTCTCACCGGGGAGCTGTTTTTT.

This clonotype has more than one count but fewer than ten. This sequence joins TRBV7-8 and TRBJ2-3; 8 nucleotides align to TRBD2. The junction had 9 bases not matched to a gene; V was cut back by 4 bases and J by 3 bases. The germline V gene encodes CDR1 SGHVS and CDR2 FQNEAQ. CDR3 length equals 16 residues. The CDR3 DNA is TGTGCCAGCAGCTCGCCGACCGGGACTAGGACAGATACGCAGTATTTT. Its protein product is CASSSPTGTRTDTQYF. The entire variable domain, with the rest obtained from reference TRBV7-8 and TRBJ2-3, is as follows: GAGVSQSPRYKVAKRGQDVALRCDPISGHVSLFWYQQALGQGPEFLTYFQNEAQLDKSGLPSDRFFAERPEGSVSTLKIQRTQQEDSAVYLCASSSPTGTRTDTQYFGPGTRLTVL.

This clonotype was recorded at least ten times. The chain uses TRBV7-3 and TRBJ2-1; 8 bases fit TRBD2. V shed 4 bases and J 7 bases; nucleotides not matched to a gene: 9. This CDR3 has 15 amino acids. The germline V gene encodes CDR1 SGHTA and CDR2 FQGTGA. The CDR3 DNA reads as TGTGCCAGCAGCTCCTCGGGAGGGCCGGGGAATGAGCAGTTCTTC. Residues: CASSSSGGPGNEQFF.

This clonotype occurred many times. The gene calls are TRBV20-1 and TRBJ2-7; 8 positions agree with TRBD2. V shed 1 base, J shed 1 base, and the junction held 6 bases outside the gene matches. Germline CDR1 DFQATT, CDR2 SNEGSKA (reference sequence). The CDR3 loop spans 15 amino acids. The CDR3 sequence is CSARGSPGGSYEQYF. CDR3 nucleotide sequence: TGCAGTGCTAGAGGTTCACCGGGAGGGTCCTACGAGCAGTACTTC.

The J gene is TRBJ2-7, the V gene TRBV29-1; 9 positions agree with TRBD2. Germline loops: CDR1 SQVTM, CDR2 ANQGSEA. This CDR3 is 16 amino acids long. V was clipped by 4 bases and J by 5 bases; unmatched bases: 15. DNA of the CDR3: TGCAGCGTTGTTAAGTCGGCGGGAGGGCCAGAGAACGAGCAGTACTTC. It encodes CSVVKSAGGPENEQYF.

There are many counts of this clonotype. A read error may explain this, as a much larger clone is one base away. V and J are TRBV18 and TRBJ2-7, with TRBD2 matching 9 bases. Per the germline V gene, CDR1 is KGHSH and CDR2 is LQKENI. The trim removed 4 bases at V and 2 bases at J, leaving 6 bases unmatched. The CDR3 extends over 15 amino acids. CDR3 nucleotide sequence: TGTGCCAGCTCACTCGCTAGCGGGGTCACCTACGAGCAGTACTTC. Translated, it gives CASSLASGVTYEQYF.

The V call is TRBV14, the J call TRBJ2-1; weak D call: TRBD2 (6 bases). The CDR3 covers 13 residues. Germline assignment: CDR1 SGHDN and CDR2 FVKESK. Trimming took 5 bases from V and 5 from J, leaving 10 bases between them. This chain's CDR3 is CASSAGLNNEQFF. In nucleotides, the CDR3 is TGTGCCAGCAGCGCGGGACTTAACAATGAGCAGTTCTTC.

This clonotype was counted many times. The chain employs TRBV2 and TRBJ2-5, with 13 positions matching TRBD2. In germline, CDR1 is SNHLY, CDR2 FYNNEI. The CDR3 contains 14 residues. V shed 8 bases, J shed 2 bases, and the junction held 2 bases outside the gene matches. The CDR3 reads CASWGLAGQETQYF. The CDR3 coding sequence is TGTGCCAGCTGGGGACTAGCGGGGCAAGAGACCCAGTACTTC.

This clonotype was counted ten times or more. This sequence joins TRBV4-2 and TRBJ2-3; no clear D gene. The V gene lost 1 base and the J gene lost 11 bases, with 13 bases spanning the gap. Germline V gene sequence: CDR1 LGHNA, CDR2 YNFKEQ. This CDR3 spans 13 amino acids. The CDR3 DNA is TGTGCCAGCAGCCAAGCGGGCAGTGGCGAGCAGTATTTT. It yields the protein CASSQAGSGEQYF.

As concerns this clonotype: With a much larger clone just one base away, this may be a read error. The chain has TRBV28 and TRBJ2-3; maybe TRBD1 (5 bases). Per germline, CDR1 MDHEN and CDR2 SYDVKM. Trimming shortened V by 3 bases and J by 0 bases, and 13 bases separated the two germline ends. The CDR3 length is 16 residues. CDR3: CASSFRREYSTDTQYF. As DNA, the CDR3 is TGTGCCAGCAGTTTTCGCAGGGAATATAGCACAGATACGCAGTATTTT.

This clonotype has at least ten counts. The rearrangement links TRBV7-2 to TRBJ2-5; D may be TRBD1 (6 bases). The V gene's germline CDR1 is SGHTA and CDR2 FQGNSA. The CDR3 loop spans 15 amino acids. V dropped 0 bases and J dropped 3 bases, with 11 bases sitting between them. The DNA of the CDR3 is TGTGCCAGCAGCTTAGCCTGGGCAGGGGAAGAGACCCAGTACTTC. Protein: CASSLAWAGEETQYF.

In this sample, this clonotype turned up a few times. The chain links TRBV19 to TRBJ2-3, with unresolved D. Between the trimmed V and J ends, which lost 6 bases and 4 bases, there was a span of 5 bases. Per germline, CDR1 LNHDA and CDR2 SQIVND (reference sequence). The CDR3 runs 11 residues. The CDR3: CASSDSDTQYF. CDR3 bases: TGTGCCAGTAGCGACTCAGATACGCAGTATTTT.